The clone carrying this T cell receptor (beta chain) was counted a few times. Those enrolled, adults aged roughly 18 to 95 years, came from some 25 US areas. Recovery meant two consecutive negative NP/OP PCR tests, professional clearance, or resolved symptoms. The entry originates in a study of blood T cell repertoires in COVID-19. Per the study methods: Using reference gene primer amplification, nucleated cell counts were estimated. Using immunoSEQ multiplex PCR, the repertoire was profiled, and TCRdb retains in-frame clones only, with some absent. The V and J calls and clone size are taken from that table; D and trimming were inferred from the DNA. The profile covers over 300,000 clones, with around 85% appearing a single time and roughly 2.3% taken by the ten largest. The V gene's germline CDR1 is LGHDT and CDR2 YNNKEL (reference sequence). This CDR3 has 12 amino acids. Trimming removed 5 bases at V and 9 bases at J, with 13 bases between.

Sequencing was performed on PBMCs or T cells enriched from blood (not recorded which). The chain couples TRBV3-1 (or the pseudogene TRBV3-2) to TRBJ1-1; perhaps TRBD1 as D (6 bases). The TCR sequence derives from a man in his thirties or forties who had recovered from COVID-19. CDR3: CASSNTGRQAFF. In DNA form, the CDR3 reads TGTGCCAGCAGCAATACAGGGAGACAAGCTTTCTTT.